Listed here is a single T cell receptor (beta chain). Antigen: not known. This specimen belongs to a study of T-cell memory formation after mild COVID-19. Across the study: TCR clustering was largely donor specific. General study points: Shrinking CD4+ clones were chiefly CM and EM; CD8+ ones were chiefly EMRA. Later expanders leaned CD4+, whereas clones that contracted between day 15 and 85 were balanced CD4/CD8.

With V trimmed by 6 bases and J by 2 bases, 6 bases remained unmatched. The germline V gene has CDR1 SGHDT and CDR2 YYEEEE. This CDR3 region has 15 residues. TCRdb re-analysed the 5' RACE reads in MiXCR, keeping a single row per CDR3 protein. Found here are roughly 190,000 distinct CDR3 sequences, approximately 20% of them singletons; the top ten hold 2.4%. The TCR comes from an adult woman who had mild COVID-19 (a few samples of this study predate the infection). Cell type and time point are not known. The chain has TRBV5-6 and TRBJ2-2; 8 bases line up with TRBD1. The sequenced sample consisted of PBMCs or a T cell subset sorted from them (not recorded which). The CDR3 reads CASTLTGANTGELFF. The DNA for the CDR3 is TGTGCCAGCACTCTGACAGGGGCCAACACCGGGGAGCTGTTTTTT.